The entry that follows covers one T cell receptor (beta chain) sequence. Its antigen is undetermined. CDR1 is WSHSY and CDR2 is SAAADI in the germline V gene. This CDR3 comprises 15 residues. These data belong to a study of T cells expressing NK-cell markers. Study at large: The authors derived TCR beta repertoires from sorted CD3+CD56+NKG2C+, CD3+CD56+NKG2C- and CD3+CD56-NKG2C+ T cells. General observations from the study: Five or six donors carried dominant NKG2C+ clonotypes that made up roughly 1.0-8% of their CD8+ T cells. Expanded NKG2C+ T cell clones were not confirmed as HCMV-specific. The leading position in the CD3+CD56-NKG2C+ fraction of a handful of donors also went to these clonotypes.

With the 5' RACE reads reprocessed, TCRdb shows one record per CDR3 protein and no DNA. The sample has roughly 390,000 distinct CDR3 sequences. The receptor comes from a man aged 18 to 69 in good health. The sequencing input was blood T cells: a sorted CD56 or NKG2C T cell subset, CD4+ or CD8+ T cells, or bulk PBMC T cells (not recorded which). This chain joins TRBV10-2 and TRBJ2-3; TCRdb selects TRBD1, and the lack of DNA leaves this call unchecked. CDR3 protein: CASSERDRSTDTQYF.